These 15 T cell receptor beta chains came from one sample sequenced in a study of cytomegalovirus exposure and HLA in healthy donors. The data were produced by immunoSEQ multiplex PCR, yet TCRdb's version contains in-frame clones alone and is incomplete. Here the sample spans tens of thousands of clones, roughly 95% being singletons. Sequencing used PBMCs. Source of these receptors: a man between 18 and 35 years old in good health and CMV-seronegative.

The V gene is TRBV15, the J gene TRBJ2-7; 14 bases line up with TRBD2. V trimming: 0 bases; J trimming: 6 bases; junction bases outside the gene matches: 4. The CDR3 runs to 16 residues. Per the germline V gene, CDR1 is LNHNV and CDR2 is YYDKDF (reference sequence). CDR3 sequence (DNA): TGTGCCACCAGCAGAGAGGGGACTAGCGGGAGTACCGAGCAGTACTTC. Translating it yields CATSREGTSGSTEQYF. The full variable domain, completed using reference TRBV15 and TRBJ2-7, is DAMVIQNPRYQVTQFGKPVTLSCSQTLNHNVMYWYQQKSSQAPKLLFHYYDKDFNNEADTPDNFQSRRPNTSFCFLDIRSPGLGDTAMYLCATSREGTSGSTEQYFGPGTRLTVT.

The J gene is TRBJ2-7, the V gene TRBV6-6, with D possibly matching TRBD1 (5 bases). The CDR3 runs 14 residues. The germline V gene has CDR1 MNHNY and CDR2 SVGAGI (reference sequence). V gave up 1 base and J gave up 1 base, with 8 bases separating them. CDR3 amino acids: CASSYLQESYEQYF. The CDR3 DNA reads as TGTGCCAGCAGTTACTTACAGGAGTCCTACGAGCAGTACTTC.

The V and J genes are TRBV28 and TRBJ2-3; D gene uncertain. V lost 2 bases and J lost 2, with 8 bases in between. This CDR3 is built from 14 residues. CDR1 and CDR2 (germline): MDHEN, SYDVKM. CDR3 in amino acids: CASSLNSYTDTQYF. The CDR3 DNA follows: TGTGCCAGCAGTTTAAACTCTTACACAGATACGCAGTATTTT.

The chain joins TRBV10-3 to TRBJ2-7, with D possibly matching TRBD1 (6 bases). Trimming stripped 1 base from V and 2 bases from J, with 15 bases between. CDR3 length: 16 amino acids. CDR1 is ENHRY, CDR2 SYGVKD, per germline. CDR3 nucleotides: TGTGCCATCAGTGAGTTCGGACAGTCCAAAACCTACGAGCAGTACTTC. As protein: CAISEFGQSKTYEQYF.

Here the CDR3 DNA reads TGTGCCAGCAGCAGGATCGGACAGGTGAACACTGAAGCTTTCTTT. Protein: CASSRIGQVNTEAFF. The J gene is TRBJ1-1, the V gene TRBV27; 7 bases fit TRBD1. The CDR3 runs 15 residues. After removal of 6 bases from V and 0 bases from J, the junction contained 7 bases not matched to a gene. Germline CDR1 is MNHEY and CDR2 is SMNVEV (reference sequence).

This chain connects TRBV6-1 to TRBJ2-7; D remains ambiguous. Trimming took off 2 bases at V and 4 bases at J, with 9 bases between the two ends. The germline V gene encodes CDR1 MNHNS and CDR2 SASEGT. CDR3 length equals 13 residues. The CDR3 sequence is CASSENLQYEQYF. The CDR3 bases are TGTGCCAGCAGTGAAAATCTACAGTACGAGCAGTACTTC.

The CDR3 bases are TGTGCCAGCAGTTACCTCCCTGCGGGGGACAAAAACATTCAGTACTTC. It is translated as CASSYLPAGDKNIQYF. The chain links TRBV6-6 to TRBJ2-4; 7 nucleotides match TRBD2. V lost 2 bases, J lost 3 bases, and 7 bases stayed unmatched. This CDR3 region has 16 residues. CDR1 is MNHNY and CDR2 is SVGAGI in the germline V gene (reference sequence).

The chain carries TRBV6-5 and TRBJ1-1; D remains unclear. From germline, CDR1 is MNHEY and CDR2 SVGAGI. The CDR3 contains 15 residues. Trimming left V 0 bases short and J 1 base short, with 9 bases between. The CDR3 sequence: CASSYSSPGNTEAFF. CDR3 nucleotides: TGTGCCAGCAGTTACTCGAGCCCTGGGAACACTGAAGCTTTCTTT.

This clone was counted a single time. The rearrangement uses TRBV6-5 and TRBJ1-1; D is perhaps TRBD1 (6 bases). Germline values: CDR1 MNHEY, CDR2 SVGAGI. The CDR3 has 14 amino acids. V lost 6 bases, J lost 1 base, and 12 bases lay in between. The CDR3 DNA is TGTGCCAGCAGACTCGGACAGAGGAACACTGAAGCTTTCTTT. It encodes CASRLGQRNTEAFF.

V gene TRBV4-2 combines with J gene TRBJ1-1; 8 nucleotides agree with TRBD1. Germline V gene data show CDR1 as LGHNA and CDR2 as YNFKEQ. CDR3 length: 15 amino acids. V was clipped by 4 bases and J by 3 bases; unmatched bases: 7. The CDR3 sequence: CASSLRTGSDTEAFF. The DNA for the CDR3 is TGTGCCAGCAGCCTACGGACAGGGTCGGACACTGAAGCTTTCTTT.

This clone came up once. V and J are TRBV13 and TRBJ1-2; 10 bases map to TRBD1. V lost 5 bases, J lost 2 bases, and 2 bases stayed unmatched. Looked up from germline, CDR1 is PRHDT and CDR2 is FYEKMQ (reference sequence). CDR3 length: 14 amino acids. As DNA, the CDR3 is TGTGCCAGCAGCCAGGGACAGGGGAACTATGGCTACACCTTC. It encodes CASSQGQGNYGYTF.

The chain's CDR3 is CASSSPGQGNEQFF. DNA of the CDR3: TGTGCCAGCAGTTCCCCGGGACAGGGGAATGAGCAGTTCTTC. The chain carries TRBV6-5 and TRBJ2-1; TRBD1 agrees at 10 bases. Germline-derived CDR1 and CDR2 are MNHEY and SVGAGI. CDR3 length: 14 amino acids. V lost 4 bases and J lost 7; bases outside the gene matches: 4.

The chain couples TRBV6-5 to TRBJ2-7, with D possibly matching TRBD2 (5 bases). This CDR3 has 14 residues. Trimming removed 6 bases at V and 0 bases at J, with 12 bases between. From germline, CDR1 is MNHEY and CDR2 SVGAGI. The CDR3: CASSYLRGSYEQYF. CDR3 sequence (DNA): TGTGCCAGCAGCTACCTTCGGGGCTCCTACGAGCAGTACTTC.

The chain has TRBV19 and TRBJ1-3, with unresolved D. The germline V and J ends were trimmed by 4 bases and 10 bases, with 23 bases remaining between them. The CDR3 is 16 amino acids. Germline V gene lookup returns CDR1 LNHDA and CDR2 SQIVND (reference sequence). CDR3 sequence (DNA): TGTGCCAGTAGTACTCGTCCGGAGGCTTTACTCCCAACCATATATTTT. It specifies CASSTRPEALLPTIYF.

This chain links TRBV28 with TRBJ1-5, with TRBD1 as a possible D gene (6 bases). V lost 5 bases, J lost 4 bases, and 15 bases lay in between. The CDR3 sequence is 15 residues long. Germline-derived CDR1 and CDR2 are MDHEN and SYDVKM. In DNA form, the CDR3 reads TGTGCCAGCAGTAACAGGGTGCTAGGGAATCAGCCCCAGCATTTT. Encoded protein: CASSNRVLGNQPQHF. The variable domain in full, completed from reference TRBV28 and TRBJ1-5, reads DVKVTQSSRYLVKRTGEKVFLECVQDMDHENMFWYRQDPGLGLRLIYFSYDVKMKEKGDIPEGYSVSREKKERFSLILESASTNQTSMYLCASSNRVLGNQPQHFGDGTRLSIL.